The rows below give T cell receptor beta chains drawn from one sample of a study of blood T cell repertoires in COVID-19. Some clones are missing from TCRdb's copy, which holds only in-frame ones; the method was immunoSEQ multiplex PCR. Among about 74,000 clones listed, approximately 85% were seen once. Sequencing was carried out using peripheral blood. All receptors derive from a man aged 50-59 years with acute or convalescent COVID-19. Each CDR3 is given with its conserved first and last residue.

>TRBV6-6|13|TRBJ1-5
CASSYAQTQPQHF
>TRBV19|13|TRBJ2-1
CASSPDRNNEQFF
>TRBV6-5|14|TRBJ1-1
CASRFFAGNTEAFF
>TRBV6-1|16|TRBJ2-3
CASSDLSGGAADTQYF
>TRBV6-5|13|TRBJ2-5
CASSYGLAKTQYF
>TRBV10-1|15|TRBJ2-3
CASSDLSGGTDTQYF
>TRBV20-1|11|TRBJ1-1
CSGDTNTEAFF
>TRBV14|13|TRBJ2-1
CASSRAAYNEQFF
>TRBV3-1/TRBV3-2|16|TRBJ2-1
CASSPRTSGEYNEQFF
>TRBV6-4|19|TRBJ2-5
CASSGGLAGGQSYQETQYF
>TRBV12-5|16|TRBJ1-6
CASGSGQGGYNSPLHF
>TRBV11-2|15|TRBJ2-7
CASSQLQGGSYEQYF
>TRBV7-2|13|TRBJ1-6
CASSDRGGSPLHF
>TRBV4-1|15|TRBJ1-2
CASSQRAGGSYGYTF
>TRBV11-2|16|TRBJ2-1
CASSLDWGGQGNEQFF
>TRBV25-1|15|TRBJ2-7
CASSGVGAGAYEQYF
>TRBV24-1|16|TRBJ2-5
CATSDYQGQSLETQYF
>TRBV15|15|TRBJ1-2
CATSRAGRGLYGYTF
>TRBV29-1|15|TRBJ2-4
CSGTDRAGGKNIQYF
>TRBV13|15|TRBJ1-6
CASSTEQGAGSPLHF
>TRBV4-1|17|TRBJ1-2
CASSPMRVTDRASGYTF
>TRBV19|14|TRBJ1-4
CASHQGARGEKLFF
>TRBV6-5|14|TRBJ2-7
CASRNGGGGYEQYF
>TRBV15|15|TRBJ2-5
CATSREYGGQETQYF
>TRBV10-3|17|TRBJ2-5
CAISLGPGQTYQETQYF
>TRBV2|14|TRBJ2-1
CASRTGTGYNEQFF
>TRBV2|13|TRBJ1-6
CASNGQGDSPLHF
>TRBV7-9|14|TRBJ1-5
CASRHPGQNQPQHF
>TRBV2|17|TRBJ2-5
CASSEGDGTGKRETQYF
>TRBV5-4|14|TRBJ2-2
CASSLPGDTGELFF
>TRBV5-1|12|TRBJ2-7
CASSLTGDEQYF
>TRBV5-1|14|TRBJ2-2
CASSTGQSTGELFF
>TRBV2|12|TRBJ2-3
CASSKQLTTQYF
>TRBV25-1|14|TRBJ2-5
CASSSDTGWETQYF
>TRBV29-1|15|TRBJ1-3
CSVELARDSGNTIYF
>TRBV10-3|15|TRBJ2-2
CAISQGGADTGELFF
>TRBV4-1|15|TRBJ1-5
CASSQWTGRDQPQHF
>TRBV30|15|TRBJ1-5
CAWSVRQGVRQPQHF
>TRBV7-2|13|TRBJ2-1
CASSLDQGNEQFF
>TRBV21-1|20|TRBJ1-5
CASSKRVGQEPYSSNQPQHF
>TRBV4-2|15|TRBJ1-1
CASSQGDSRGTEAFF
>TRBV7-8|14|TRBJ2-7
CASSLGLTGIEQYF
>TRBV29-1|11|TRBJ2-7
CSLVFENEQYF
>TRBV6-5|14|TRBJ1-1
CASRPGTAYSAAFF
>TRBV2|18|TRBJ2-5
CASRKERTSGGVGETQYF
>TRBV6-2/TRBV6-3|14|TRBJ2-7
CASSYSQGLNEQYF